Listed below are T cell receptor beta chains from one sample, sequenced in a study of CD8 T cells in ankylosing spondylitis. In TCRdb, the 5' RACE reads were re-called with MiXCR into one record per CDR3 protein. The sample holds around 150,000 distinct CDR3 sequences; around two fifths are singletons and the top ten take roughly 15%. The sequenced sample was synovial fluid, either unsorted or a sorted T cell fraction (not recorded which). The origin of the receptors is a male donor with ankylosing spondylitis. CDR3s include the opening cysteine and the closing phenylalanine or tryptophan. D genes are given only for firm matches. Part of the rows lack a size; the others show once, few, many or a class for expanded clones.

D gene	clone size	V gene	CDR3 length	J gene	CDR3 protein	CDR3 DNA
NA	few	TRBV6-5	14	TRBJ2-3	CASSYSGLTDTQYF	TGTGCCAGCAGTTACTCGGGACTCACAGATACGCAGTATTTT
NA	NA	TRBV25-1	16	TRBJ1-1	CASSDAWTERNTEAFF	TGTGCCAGCAGTGACGCCTGGACAGAGCGGAACACTGAAGCTTTCTTT
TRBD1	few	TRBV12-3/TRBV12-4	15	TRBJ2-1	CASRSRQGRYNEQFF	TGTGCCAGCAGATCCCGACAGGGGAGATACAATGAGCAGTTCTTC
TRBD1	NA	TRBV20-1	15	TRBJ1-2	CSARDPQGGFSGYTF	TGCAGTGCTAGAGACCCACAGGGGGGTTTTAGTGGCTACACCTTC
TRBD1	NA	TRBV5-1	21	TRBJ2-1	CASNLASSRDRVISSYNEQFF	TGCGCCAGCAACTTAGCTTCGTCCCGGGACAGGGTAATCTCCTCCTACAATGAGCAGTTCTTC
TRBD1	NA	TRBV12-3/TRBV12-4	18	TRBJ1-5	CASSGGGQAAPFNQPQHF	TGTGCCAGCAGTGGGGGGGGACAGGCCGCTCCGTTCAATCAGCCCCAGCATTTT
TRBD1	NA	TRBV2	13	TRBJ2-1	CASSGTGGNEQFF	TGTGCCAGCAGTGGGACAGGGGGCAATGAGCAGTTCTTC
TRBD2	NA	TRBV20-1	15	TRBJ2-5	CSAAGTSGKQETQYF	TGCAGTGCAGCCGGGACTAGCGGGAAACAAGAGACCCAGTACTTC
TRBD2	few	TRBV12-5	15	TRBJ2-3	CASGGGLAGTDTQYF	TGTGCTAGTGGTGGGGGACTAGCGGGCACAGATACGCAGTATTTT
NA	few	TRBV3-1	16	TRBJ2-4	CASSQGLILAKNIQYF	TGTGCCAGCAGCCAAGGGCTGATACTAGCCAAAAACATTCAGTACTTC
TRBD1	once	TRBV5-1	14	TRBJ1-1	CASSPLTGGDEAFF	TGCGCCAGCAGCCCCTTGACAGGGGGGGATGAAGCTTTCTTT
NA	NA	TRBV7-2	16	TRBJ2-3	CASSRRYSGSTDTQYF	TGTGCCAGCAGCCGCCGGTACAGCGGGAGCACAGATACGCAGTATTTT
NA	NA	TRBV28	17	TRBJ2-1	CASSFHHRRSLYNEQFF	TGTGCCAGCAGCTTTCATCACCGACGGAGCCTCTACAATGAGCAGTTCTTC
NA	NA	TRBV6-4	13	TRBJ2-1	CASSSGSNNEQFF	TGTGCCAGCAGTTCGGGCAGCAACAATGAGCAGTTCTTC
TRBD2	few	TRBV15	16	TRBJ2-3	CATSRVPGGPADTQYF	TGTGCCACCAGCAGAGTGCCGGGGGGGCCGGCAGATACGCAGTATTTT
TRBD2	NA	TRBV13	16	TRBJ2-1	CASSLFGLAGVNEQFF	TGTGCCAGCAGCTTATTTGGACTAGCGGGAGTCAATGAGCAGTTCTTC
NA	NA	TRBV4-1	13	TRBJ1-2	CASSQWGLGGYTF	TGCGCCAGCAGCCAATGGGGACTTGGAGGCTACACCTTC
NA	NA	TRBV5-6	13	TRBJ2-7	CASSFDSFYEQYF	TGTGCCAGCAGCTTCGACTCGTTCTACGAGCAGTACTTC
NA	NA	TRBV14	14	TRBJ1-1	CASSSRVADTEAFF	TGTGCCAGCAGCTCGCGGGTGGCGGACACTGAAGCTTTCTTT
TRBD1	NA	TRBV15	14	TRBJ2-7	CATSQAGGGGEQYF	TGTGCCACCAGCCAAGCAGGGGGTGGAGGCGAGCAGTACTTC
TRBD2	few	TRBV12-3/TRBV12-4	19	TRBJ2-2	CASSPWTSGRAGYTGELFF	TGTGCCAGCAGTCCGTGGACTAGCGGGAGGGCCGGATACACCGGGGAGCTGTTTTTT
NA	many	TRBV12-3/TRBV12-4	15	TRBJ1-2	CASSFLTSDGYGYTF	TGTGCCAGCAGTTTTCTCACCTCGGACGGCTATGGCTACACCTTC
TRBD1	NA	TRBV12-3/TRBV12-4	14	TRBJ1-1	CASSKGQLNTEAFF	TGTGCCAGCAGTAAGGGACAGCTGAACACTGAAGCTTTCTTT
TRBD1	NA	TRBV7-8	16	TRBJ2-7	CAILTGTRSYPYEQYF	TGTGCCATCCTGACAGGGACACGATCGTACCCCTACGAGCAGTACTTC
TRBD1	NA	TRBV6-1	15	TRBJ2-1	CASSEYQGVYNEQFF	TGTGCCAGCAGTGAATATCAGGGGGTATACAATGAGCAGTTCTTC
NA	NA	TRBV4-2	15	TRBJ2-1	CASSQAQGPPHEQFF	TGTGCCAGCAGCCAAGCTCAAGGACCCCCGCATGAGCAGTTCTTC
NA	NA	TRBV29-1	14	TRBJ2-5	CSVEPGDGKETQYF	TGCAGCGTTGAACCCGGGGACGGTAAAGAGACCCAGTACTTC
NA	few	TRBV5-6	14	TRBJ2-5	CASSLVPFAETQYF	TGTGCCAGCAGCTTGGTTCCCTTTGCGGAGACCCAGTACTTC
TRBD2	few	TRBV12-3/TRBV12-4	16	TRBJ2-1	CASSPRTSGLYNEQFF	TGTGCCAGCAGTCCACGGACTAGCGGGTTATACAATGAGCAGTTCTTC
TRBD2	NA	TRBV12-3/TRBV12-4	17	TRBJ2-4	CASSLGWAGVDKNFQYF	TGTGCCAGCAGCCTCGGGTGGGCGGGAGTGGACAAAAACTTTCAGTACTTC
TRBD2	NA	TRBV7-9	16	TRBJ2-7	CASSPNLAGHSYEQYF	TGTGCCAGCAGCCCCAATCTAGCGGGGCACTCCTACGAGCAGTACTTC
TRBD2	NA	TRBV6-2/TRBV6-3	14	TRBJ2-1	CASSTGLASGEQFF	TGTGCCAGCAGCACGGGACTAGCCTCCGGTGAGCAGTTCTTC
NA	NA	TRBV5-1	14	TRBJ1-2	CASSLEVGIYGYTF	TGCGCCAGCAGCTTGGAGGTGGGAATCTATGGCTACACCTTC
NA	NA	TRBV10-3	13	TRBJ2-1	CASRGWTYNEQFF	TGTGCCAGCCGGGGGTGGACTTACAATGAGCAGTTCTTC
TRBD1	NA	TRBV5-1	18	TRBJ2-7	CASSLLASTGRVSYEQYF	TGCGCCAGCAGCTTGCTAGCTTCGACAGGGCGCGTGTCCTACGAGCAGTACTTC
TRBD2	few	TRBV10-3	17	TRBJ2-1	CAISEPGLAGTYNEQFF	TGTGCCATCAGTGAACCGGGACTAGCGGGGACCTACAATGAGCAGTTCTTC
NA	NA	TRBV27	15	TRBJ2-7	CASSPSIMDAYEQYF	TGTGCCAGCAGTCCCTCCATTATGGACGCCTACGAGCAGTACTTC
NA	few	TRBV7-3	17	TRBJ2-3	CASSVTHTGFSTDTQYF	TGTGCCAGCAGCGTCACGCATACAGGATTTAGCACAGATACGCAGTATTTT
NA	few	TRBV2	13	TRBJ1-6	CASSEPGEGSLHF	TGTGCCAGCAGTGAACCAGGGGAGGGTTCCCTCCACTTT
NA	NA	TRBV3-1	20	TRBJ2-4	CASSQDRNRDLGITKNIQYF	TGTGCCAGCAGCCAAGATAGGAACAGGGATTTAGGGATAACCAAAAACATTCAGTACTTC
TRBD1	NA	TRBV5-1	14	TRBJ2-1	CASQGGQGLYEQFF	TGCGCCAGCCAAGGGGGACAGGGACTGTATGAGCAGTTCTTC